This T cell receptor (beta chain) was observed in a study of high-grade serous ovarian cancer treatment subgroups. Study in general: On average, just over 14,000 reads and several thousand unique TCR beta rearrangements were obtained per sample.

Tumor samples were obtained before definitive surgery or chemotherapy. Here immunoSEQ multiplex PCR was the method, and the copy in TCRdb shows in-frame clones only, minus some. Here the sample spans more than 4,000 clones, over 60% being singletons. The V gene lost 0 bases and the J gene lost 4 bases, with 10 bases spanning the gap. The V gene's germline CDR1 is SGHRS and CDR2 YFSETQ. The CDR3 runs to 14 residues. Sequencing was performed on tumor tissue. The origin of this receptor is a human donor with high-grade serous ovarian cancer. This chain connects TRBV5-1 to TRBJ1-1; perhaps TRBD1 as D (5 bases). In DNA, the CDR3 is TGCGCCAGCAGCTTGGAAGTGGGGGGCACTGAAGCTTTCTTT. Residues: CASSLEVGGTEAFF. The full variable domain, completed using reference TRBV5-1 and TRBJ1-1, is KAGVTQTPRYLIKTRGQQVTLSCSPISGHRSVSWYQQTPGQGLQFLFEYFSETQRNKGNFPGRFSGRQFSNSRSEMNVSTLELGDSALYLCASSLEVGGTEAFFGQGTRLTVV.